Listed here are 9 T cell receptor beta chains from one sample, sequenced in a study of tumor-infiltrating lymphocytes in primary liver carcinoma. Constant-region priming of around 500 ng total RNA yielded TCR beta cDNA. Construction of TCR beta libraries relied on three successive nested multiplex PCR rounds employing slightly modified ARM-PCR. Two initial PCR rounds of about 10 cycles each paired TRBV1-TRBV30 forward primers with a C-beta reverse primer. Each CDR3 protein is one row after TCRdb ran MiXCR on the multiplex PCR reads. Counted here are fewer than 350,000 distinct CDR3 sequences, less than 65% occurring once; the ten biggest clones make up about 6%. The study extracted blood RNA from unsorted whole blood and also extracted germline DNA. Input material: peripheral blood. The receptors were gathered from a man aged 40-55 years with primary liver carcinoma and hepatitis B virus infection.

This clonotype appeared a few times. The chain joins TRBV25-1 to TRBJ2-7, with unresolved D. CDR3 length: 12 residues. The germline CDR1 and CDR2 sequences are MGHDK and SYGVNS. V lost 4 bases, J lost 5 bases, and 9 bases lay in between. The CDR3 reads CASSGNTNEQYF. As DNA, the CDR3 is TGTGCCAGCAGTGGAAACACGAACGAGCAGTACTTC.

This clonotype was counted a few times. The rearrangement uses TRBV5-1 and TRBJ1-5, with 10 bases matching TRBD1. The CDR3 length is 16 residues. The junction had 4 bases not matched to a gene; V was cut back by 4 bases and J by 0 bases. Germline CDR1 reads SGHRS; CDR2 reads YFSETQ. CDR3 nucleotide sequence: TGCGCCAGCAGCCCGGGACAGGGGAATAGCAATCAGCCCCAGCATTTT. Translated: CASSPGQGNSNQPQHF.

Notes on this clonotype: A read error is likely, as this CDR3 ends without the conserved phenylalanine or tryptophan. The rearrangement uses TRBV6-1 and TRBJ2-5; D is uncertain. V was pared by 4 bases and J by 1 base, with 7 bases between. Germline V lookup: CDR1 MNHNS, CDR2 SASEGT. The CDR3 has 13 residues. CDR3 sequence: CASSGIGQETQYL. DNA for the CDR3: TGTGCCAGCAGTGGGATAGGCCAAGAGACCCAGTACCTC.

A remark on this clonotype: One base away lies a much larger clone, so this may be a sequencing read error. The chain joins TRBV4-2 to TRBJ1-1; TRBD1 might be the D (5 bases). V gave up 3 bases and J gave up 3 bases, with 14 bases separating them. CDR1 is LGHNA, CDR2 YNFKEQ, per germline. This CDR3 has 15 residues. The CDR3 loop reads CASSQSAGGDTEAFF. In DNA form, the CDR3 reads TGTGCCAGCAGCCAGTCTGCGGGGGGGGACACTGAAGCTTTCTTT.

A word on this clonotype: The junction shows a germline mismatch at one end, possibly a read error. The chain employs TRBV11-1 and TRBJ2-7; 9 bases line up with TRBD1. CDR3 length: 14 residues. Germline V gene sequence: CDR1 SGHAT, CDR2 FQDESV (reference sequence). The CDR3 DNA is TGTGCCAGCACCTCCGGGACAGGGTCCTACGAGCAGTATTTC. The encoded protein is CASTSGTGSYEQYF.

J is TRBJ2-4 and V is TRBV6-2 or TRBV6-3, with D perhaps TRBD2 (5 bases). Trimming pared 2 bases from V and 0 bases from J, leaving 17 bases between. The germline CDR1 and CDR2 sequences are MNHEY and SVGEGT. This CDR3 is 18 amino acids long. CDR3 sequence reads: CASSYRVGAIIAKNIQYF. CDR3 sequence (DNA): TGTGCCAGCAGTTACCGAGTGGGAGCGATTATAGCCAAAAACATTCAGTACTTC.

Remarks on this clonotype: A much bigger clone sits one base away, suggesting this may be a read error. V gene TRBV11-2 combines with J gene TRBJ1-6; D possibly corresponds to TRBD1 (6 bases). This CDR3 contains 15 residues. Germline lookup yields CDR1 SGHAT and CDR2 FQNNGV. The DNA of the CDR3 is TGTGCCAGCAGCTTCGGGGGCGCCTATAATACACCCCTCCACTTT. Protein: CASSFGGAYNTPLHF.

To note about this clonotype: A read error may produce the germline difference seen at one junction end. V usage is TRBV4-1 and J usage is TRBJ2-5; D is possibly TRBD2 (6 bases). From germline, CDR1 is MGHRA and CDR2 YSYEKL. The CDR3 sequence is 16 residues long. The CDR3 here is CASSQSQLAVQEAQYF. The DNA of the CDR3 is TGCGCCAGCAGCCAAAGTCAACTAGCCGTCCAAGAGGCCCAGTACTTC.

This clonotype was counted between two and nine times. This chain's CDR3 is CASSLELAGEETQYF. In DNA form, the CDR3 reads TGCGCCAGCAGCTTGGAACTAGCGGGGGAAGAGACCCAGTACTTC. The rearrangement uses TRBV5-1 and TRBJ2-5, with 11 bases matching TRBD2. Per germline, CDR1 SGHRS and CDR2 YFSETQ. The CDR3 contains 15 residues. J lost 3 bases, V lost 0 bases, and 1 base had no gene match.